The rows below give T cell receptor beta chains drawn from one sample of a study of T cells in Graves' hyperthyroidism and ophthalmopathy. One entry per CDR3 protein results from TCRdb running MiXCR on the multiplex PCR reads. The sample contains 480,000 or so distinct CDR3 sequences, over 35% of which appear only once. The sequenced sample consisted of peripheral blood or thyroid tissue (not recorded which). The receptors here all came from an adult woman with Graves' disease, either hyperthyroidism or ophthalmopathy (not recorded which). The CDR3 runs from the conserved cysteine through the conserved F or W. The order of the fields is clone size, J gene, V gene, D gene, CDR3 DNA, CDR3 protein. D genes are given only for firm matches. Size is stated for part of the rows, as once, few or many counts, or as a class when the clone is expanded.

>.|TRBJ2-7|TRBV5-6|.
TGTGCCAGCAGCTTTCAGGACGAGCAGTACTTC
CASSFQDEQYF
>.|TRBJ1-3|TRBV5-6|TRBD1
TGTGCCAGCAGGAGGGACAGTAACTCTGGAAACACCATATATTTT
CASRRDSNSGNTIYF
>few|TRBJ1-1|TRBV4-3|TRBD1
TGCGCCAGCAGCCAAGATACGGGACAGATGAACACTGAAGCTTTCTTT
CASSQDTGQMNTEAFF
>.|TRBJ2-5|TRBV7-3|.
TGTGCCAGCAGCTTCGGACCGGGACTAGAGACCCAGTACTTC
CASSFGPGLETQYF
>.|TRBJ2-7|TRBV29-1|TRBD1
TGCAGCCGGACAGGGGAGGGCGGCTACGAGCAGTACTTC
CSRTGEGGYEQYF
>.|TRBJ2-2|TRBV11-3|.
TGTGCCAGCAGCCGGACGAACGCCGGGGAGCTGTTTTTT
CASSRTNAGELFF
>.|TRBJ1-1|TRBV2|TRBD1
TGTGCCAGCTTTGGGACAGCGAACACTGAAGCTTTCTTT
CASFGTANTEAFF
>once|TRBJ2-2|TRBV30|TRBD1
TGTGCCTGGACTGGACAGGGGGCTAGCGGGGAGCTGTTTTTT
CAWTGQGASGELFF
>many|TRBJ1-1|TRBV6-2/TRBV6-3|.
TGTGCCAGCAGCCGTACCGTCAGGACTCTGAACACTGAAGCTTTCTTT
CASSRTVRTLNTEAFF
>few|TRBJ2-7|TRBV7-9|.
TGTGCCAGCAGTTTAGCTCTCAGCTCCTACGAGCAGTACTTC
CASSLALSSYEQYF
>.|TRBJ1-1|TRBV29-1|.
TGCAGCGTGGGGCGGTCGATTGAAGCTTTCTTT
CSVGRSIEAFF
>.|TRBJ2-3|TRBV10-3|.
TGTGCCATCAGTGAGTCAACGGAGAGCGCAGATACGCAGTATTTT
CAISESTESADTQYF
>few|TRBJ2-3|TRBV2|.
TGTGCCAGCAGGGGGAGCACAGATACGCAGTATTTT
CASRGSTDTQYF
>.|TRBJ1-2|TRBV19|TRBD1
TGTGCCAGTAGTGTTACACCGGGACAGGGCTATGGCTACACCTTC
CASSVTPGQGYGYTF
>.|TRBJ1-6|TRBV7-9|.
TGTGCCAGCAGTCCTGACAGTCGATCCTATAATTCACCCCTCCACTTT
CASSPDSRSYNSPLHF
>.|TRBJ1-6|TRBV9|.
TGTGCCAGCAGCGTAGCACCCCTCCACTTT
CASSVAPLHF
>many|TRBJ1-1|TRBV4-1|.
TGCGCCAGCAGCCAAGAGAGGGCAGGTCAGGGTGAAGCTTTCTTT
CASSQERAGQGEAFF
>many|TRBJ2-7|TRBV9|TRBD1
TGTGCCAGCAGCGCCGGGACAGGGGGTAACTACGAGCAGTACTTC
CASSAGTGGNYEQYF
>.|TRBJ1-1|TRBV5-4|TRBD1
TGTGCCAGCAAGGGGGCCATGAACACTGAAGCTTTCTTT
CASKGAMNTEAFF
>.|TRBJ2-7|TRBV29-1|.
TGCAGCGGGTGCAGGGGAACAGTGTACGAGCAGTACTTC
CSGCRGTVYEQYF
>once|TRBJ1-5|TRBV9|.
TGTGCCAGCGGCGTGTTGAGGGGGAAGGGCAATCAGCCCCAGCATTTT
CASGVLRGKGNQPQHF
>.|TRBJ2-5|TRBV7-9|TRBD1
TGTGCCAGCAGCTTAAGGCCCAGGGGGTCCCAAGAGACCCAGTACTTC
CASSLRPRGSQETQYF
>few|TRBJ2-5|TRBV6-1|TRBD2
TGTGCCAGCAGTCAAGGTGACTCTTCGGGAGGAGAGACCCAGTACTTC
CASSQGDSSGGETQYF
>once|TRBJ2-6|TRBV7-8|TRBD1
TGTGCCAGCAGCATCGGACAGGCGAGCGGGGCCAACGTCCTGACTTTC
CASSIGQASGANVLTF
>.|TRBJ2-7|TRBV10-3|TRBD1
TGTGCCATCAGGGGAGGACAGGGGTACTACGAGCAGTACTTC
CAIRGGQGYYEQYF
>few|TRBJ2-7|TRBV7-9|.
TGTGCCAGCAGACCCACCCTAGGGGGATACGAGCAGTACTTC
CASRPTLGGYEQYF
>few|TRBJ1-2|TRBV2|.
TGTGCCAGCAGTGGACGGATTAGAGGGCGCCCCCTTGACTATGGCTACACCTTC
CASSGRIRGRPLDYGYTF
>.|TRBJ2-6|TRBV7-2|.
TGTGCCAGCACCAGACAGTTCGCTGGGGCCAACGTCCTGACTTTC
CASTRQFAGANVLTF
>.|TRBJ1-6|TRBV2|.
TGTGCCAGCAGTGACATTCATTCGTTTTACCTCCACTTT
CASSDIHSFYLHF
>many|TRBJ2-7|TRBV19|.
TGTGCCAGTAGTAACCGGGACTCCCTCTCCTACGAGCAGTACTTC
CASSNRDSLSYEQYF
>many|TRBJ2-5|TRBV7-2|TRBD2
TGTGCCAGCAGCTTAGCGAGCACTAGCGGCCAAGAGACCCAGTACTTC
CASSLASTSGQETQYF
>.|TRBJ1-5|TRBV5-5|.
TGTGCCAGCAGCTACCGGGGAGCGAAGGCGGTACGGACGGGGCCCCAGCATTTT
CASSYRGAKAVRTGPQHF
>few|TRBJ1-2|TRBV20-1|TRBD1
TGCAGTGCCACAGGGGGCGACTATGGCTACACCTTC
CSATGGDYGYTF
>.|TRBJ2-7|TRBV7-8|TRBD1
TGCGCCAGCAGCCAAGAATGGGACAGGGGGCGCGCTGGTGACGAGCAGTACTTC
CASSQEWDRGRAGDEQYF
>many|TRBJ2-7|TRBV29-1|.
TGCAGCGTTGAAGGGGGTGAGGGCAAGACCTACGAGCAGTACTTC
CSVEGGEGKTYEQYF
>.|TRBJ1-5|TRBV10-3|TRBD1
TGTGCCATCAGGACCCGGGACAGGGTTCAGCCCCAGCATTTT
CAIRTRDRVQPQHF
>.|TRBJ1-3|TRBV20-1|.
TGCAGTGCTAAGGGTGGCTCCGGATTCAGTGGGGGCGGGGATGGAAACACCATATATTTT
CSAKGGSGFSGGGDGNTIYF
>.|TRBJ1-2|TRBV20-1|.
TGCAGTGCTAGCGGTGCCCGGAACACTTCCGGGGACGATGGCTACACCTTC
CSASGARNTSGDDGYTF
>many|TRBJ1-1|TRBV5-1|.
TGCGCCAGCAGCCTCCGCGTTTCGGGATTGAACACTGAAGCTTTCTTT
CASSLRVSGLNTEAFF
>.|TRBJ2-5|TRBV11-2|.
TGTGCCAGCAGCCCGACCTGGGGGAAGGTCCAAGAGACCCAGTACTTC
CASSPTWGKVQETQYF
>.|TRBJ1-2|TRBV7-8|TRBD1
TGTGCCAGCAGCCCCCGGACAGGGGGCTTTGGCTACACCTTC
CASSPRTGGFGYTF
>.|TRBJ1-2|TRBV2|TRBD1
TGTGCCAGCAGTGGGACAGGGGGTCATGGCTACACCTTC
CASSGTGGHGYTF
>.|TRBJ2-1|TRBV7-3|.
TGTGCCAGCAGCCAAGGGGGGGCCGCAGGGGCCAATGAGCAGTTCTTC
CASSQGGAAGANEQFF
>many|TRBJ1-3|TRBV14|.
TGTGCCAGCAGCCAAGCGTCCTCGGGGACTGGAAACACCATATATTTT
CASSQASSGTGNTIYF
>.|TRBJ1-2|TRBV2|.
TGTGCCAGCAGTGAGAGGCGGATCTATGGCTACACCTTC
CASSERRIYGYTF
>.|TRBJ2-2|TRBV6-2/TRBV6-3|TRBD2
TGTGCCAGCAGTTACAGGGACTACTACACCGGGGAGCTGTTTTTT
CASSYRDYYTGELFF
>.|TRBJ2-2|TRBV7-9|.
TGTGCCAGCAGCTTAAGTACGTCCAACACCGGGGAGCTGTTTTTT
CASSLSTSNTGELFF
>.|TRBJ2-7|TRBV7-9|.
TGTGCCAGCAGCCTCAAAGTCGTAGGTGACGAGCAGTACTTC
CASSLKVVGDEQYF
>.|TRBJ1-1|TRBV7-9|.
TGTGCCAGCAGCCCCCCTTCGGGTGAGAACACTGAAGCTTTCTTT
CASSPPSGENTEAFF
>many|TRBJ1-2|TRBV6-2/TRBV6-3|TRBD1
TGTGCCAGCAGTTACTGGGACAGGCTACTCTATGGCTACACCTTC
CASSYWDRLLYGYTF
>once|TRBJ1-3|TRBV5-6|.
TGTGCCAGCAGCTTCGGGGGCATGAACACCATATATTTT
CASSFGGMNTIYF
>.|TRBJ2-5|TRBV7-8|TRBD2
TGTGCCAGCAGCGTCGGCTTTAGCGGGACTAATGCCAGGTGGACCCAGTACTTC
CASSVGFSGTNARWTQYF
>many|TRBJ1-1|TRBV5-1|.
TGCGCCAGCAGCGCAAAGCAGGGTATCCCTGAAGCTTTCTTT
CASSAKQGIPEAFF
>few|TRBJ2-5|TRBV10-3|.
TGTGCCATCAGGAGGCAGGGACAAGAGACCCAGTACTTC
CAIRRQGQETQYF
>many|TRBJ1-2|TRBV20-1|.
TGCAGTGCTAGACCCCTTGGTTTATCTATGGAGGGCTACACCTTC
CSARPLGLSMEGYTF
>.|TRBJ1-6|TRBV10-3|.
TGTGCCACCATAAAGGGAGTAGGAGAATTCACCCTCCACTTT
CATIKGVGEFTLHF
>.|TRBJ2-2|TRBV7-8|.
TGTGCCAGCAGCCTGGGGAATTGGCGGGAGCTGTTTTTT
CASSLGNWRELFF
>many|TRBJ2-5|TRBV20-1|.
TGCAGTGCTAGAGTAGTTCTAGGGCCGGGAGTCCAGTACTTC
CSARVVLGPGVQYF
>.|TRBJ1-1|TRBV29-1|.
TGCAGCTCCTTGGGCACTGAAGCTTTCTTT
CSSLGTEAFF
>.|TRBJ1-6|TRBV20-1|TRBD1
TGCAGTGCTAGAGATCCCCGGACAGGGGGATATTCACCCCTCCACTTT
CSARDPRTGGYSPLHF